The clone carrying this T cell receptor beta chain has at least ten counts. This CDR3 comprises 15 residues. V was cut by 6 bases and J by 2 bases, with 19 bases left in between. Looked up from germline, CDR1 is DFQATT and CDR2 is SNEGSKA (reference sequence). Using its own MiXCR run on the RT-PCR reads, TCRdb lists one record per CDR3 protein. The sample records roughly 520,000 distinct CDR3 sequences, 25% being singletons. The data belong to a study of response to subunit inactivated influenza vaccine. The receptor's source is a middle-aged man who received an inactivated influenza vaccine. The genes are TRBV20-1 and TRBJ1-1, with no clear D. The sample in question was CD4+ T cells sorted from PBMCs, obtained around 5 days after vaccination. The CDR3 coding sequence is TGCAGTGCCAAGGGTAGCCTGGACCTCAACACTGAAGCTTTCTTT. Amino acid sequence: CSAKGSLDLNTEAFF.